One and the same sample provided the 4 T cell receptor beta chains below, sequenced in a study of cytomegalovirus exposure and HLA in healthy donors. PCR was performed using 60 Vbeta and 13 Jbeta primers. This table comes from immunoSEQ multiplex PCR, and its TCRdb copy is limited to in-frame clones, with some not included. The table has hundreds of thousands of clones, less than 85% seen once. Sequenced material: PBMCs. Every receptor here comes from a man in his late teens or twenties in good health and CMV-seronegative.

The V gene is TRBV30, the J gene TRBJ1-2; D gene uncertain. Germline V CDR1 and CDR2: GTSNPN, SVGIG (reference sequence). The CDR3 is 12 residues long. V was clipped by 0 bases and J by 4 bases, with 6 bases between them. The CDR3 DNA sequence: TGTGCCTGGAGTGTTTGGAGCTATGGCTACACCTTC. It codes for CAWSVWSYGYTF. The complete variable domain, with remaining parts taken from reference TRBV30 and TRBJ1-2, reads SQTIHQWPATLVQPVGSPLSLECTVEGTSNPNLYWYRQAAGRGLQLLFYSVGIGQISSEVPQNLSASRPQDRQFILSSKKLLLSDSGFYLCAWSVWSYGYTFGSGTRLTVV.

The CDR3 region is CASSVRRGLTEAFF. CDR3 in DNA: TGTGCCAGCAGCGTAAGGCGGGGGCTCACTGAAGCTTTCTTT. This chain connects TRBV9 to TRBJ1-1, with D possibly TRBD1 on 6 matching bases. Trimming took 1 base from V and 4 from J, leaving 11 bases between them. The germline gives CDR1 SGDLS, CDR2 YYNGEE. The CDR3 is 14 amino acids. Full variable domain (remainder filled in from reference TRBV9 and TRBJ1-1): DSGVTQTPKHLITATGQRVTLRCSPRSGDLSVYWYQQSLDQGLQFLIQYYNGEERAKGNILERFSAQQFPDLHSELNLSSLELGDSALYFCASSVRRGLTEAFFGQGTRLTVV.

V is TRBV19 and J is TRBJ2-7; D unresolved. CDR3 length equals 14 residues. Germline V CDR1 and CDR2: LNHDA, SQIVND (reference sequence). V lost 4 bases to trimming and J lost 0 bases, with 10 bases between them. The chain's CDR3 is CASSTTRSSYEQYF. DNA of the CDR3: TGTGCCAGTAGTACCACTCGGAGCTCCTACGAGCAGTACTTC.

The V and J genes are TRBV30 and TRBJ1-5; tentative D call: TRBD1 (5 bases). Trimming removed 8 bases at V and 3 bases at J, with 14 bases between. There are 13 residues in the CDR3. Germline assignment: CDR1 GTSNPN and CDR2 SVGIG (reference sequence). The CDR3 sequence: CAGAGSPNQPQHF. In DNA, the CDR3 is TGTGCCGGGGCGGGATCCCCCAATCAGCCCCAGCATTTT.